The present T cell receptor beta chain was sequenced within a study of identical twins. General study results and limits: Cross-sectional statistical analysis, not tracking of the same donors, underpinned the conclusions. Zero-insertion analyses were open to partial confounding by invariant MAIT and iNKT cells. Insertion counts were lower in abundant cord blood beta clonotypes, a trend that memory repertoires did not show.

With no exceptions, donors were healthy Caucasians. Remarks on this clonotype: The antigen remains undetermined.

TCRdb passed the 5' RACE reads through MiXCR, listing each CDR3 protein once. The sample has around 230,000 distinct CDR3 sequences, roughly 10% seen once. The sample comprised memory (CD45RO+) T cells sorted from blood. The clonotype comes from a woman under 30 in good health.

The CDR3 here is CASSPSRRQETQYF. The CDR3 DNA reads TGTGCCAGCAGTCCTTCGCGGAGACAAGAGACCCAGTACTTC. The chain recombines TRBV6-1 with TRBJ2-5; no definite D call. This CDR3 is 14 amino acids long. Trimming pared 5 bases from V and 2 bases from J, leaving 12 bases between. Germline lookup yields CDR1 MNHNS and CDR2 SASEGT.